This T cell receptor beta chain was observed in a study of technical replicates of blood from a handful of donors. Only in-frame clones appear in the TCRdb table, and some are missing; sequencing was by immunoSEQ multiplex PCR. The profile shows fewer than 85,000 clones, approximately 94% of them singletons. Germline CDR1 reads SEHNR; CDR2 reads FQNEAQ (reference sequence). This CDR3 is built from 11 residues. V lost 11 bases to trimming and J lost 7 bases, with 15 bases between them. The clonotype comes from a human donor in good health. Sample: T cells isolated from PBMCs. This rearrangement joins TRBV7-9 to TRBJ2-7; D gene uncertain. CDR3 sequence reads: CALQQIVEQYF. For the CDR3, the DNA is TGTGCCCTACAGCAGATAGTAGAGCAGTACTTC.